The 27 T cell receptor beta chains in this list originate from one sample, sequenced in a study of cytomegalovirus exposure and HLA in healthy donors. Vbeta (60) and Jbeta (13) primers were used in the PCR. The repertoire was sequenced with immunoSEQ multiplex PCR; TCRdb's copy has only in-frame clones and lacks some. The data contain 150,000 to 200,000 clones, over 75% of them singletons. Sequenced sample: PBMCs. Receptors were obtained from a man between 18 and 29 years old in good health and CMV-seronegative.

The chain couples TRBV23-1 to TRBJ1-5, with D possibly being TRBD1 (5 bases). TRBV23-1 belongs to the ORF category, with a function that is uncertain. The germline V and J ends were trimmed by 0 bases and 4 bases, with 10 bases remaining between them. The CDR3 loop spans 15 amino acids. The CDR3 sequence is CASSQSFHRNQPQHF. DNA for the CDR3: TGCGCCAGCAGTCAATCCTTTCACAGGAATCAGCCCCAGCATTTT.

The rearrangement uses TRBV7-2 and TRBJ1-2; D gene ambiguous. The ends were cut back, 10 bases at V and 6 bases at J, with 15 bases in the middle. The CDR3 runs 12 residues. Germline CDR1 reads SGHTA; CDR2 reads FQGNSA. CDR3 nucleotides: TGTGCCAAAGGAGTCAGTGAAAATGGCTACACCTTC. Its protein product is CAKGVSENGYTF.

The V gene is TRBV7-9, the J gene TRBJ2-7; 9 nucleotides align to TRBD1. The germline CDR1 and CDR2 sequences are SEHNR and FQNEAQ (reference sequence). V was pared by 5 bases and J by 1 base, with 3 bases of the junction left unmatched. The CDR3 spans 14 residues. DNA of the CDR3: TGTGCCAGCAGCCCGGACAGGGGATCCTACGAGCAGTACTTC. It yields the protein CASSPDRGSYEQYF.

V and J are TRBV18 and TRBJ2-5, with a tentative D call TRBD1 (5 bases). This CDR3 is 13 amino acids long. Trimming took off 4 bases at V and 3 bases at J, with 9 bases between the two ends. Looked up from germline, CDR1 is KGHSH and CDR2 is LQKENI. The CDR3 sequence: CASSRQSKETQYF. In DNA form, the CDR3 reads TGTGCCAGCTCACGACAGTCTAAAGAGACCCAGTACTTC.

This chain joins TRBV27 and TRBJ2-7; 8 nucleotides line up with TRBD2. The V segment lost 5 bases and the J segment 2 bases; nucleotides outside the gene matches: 11. Looked up from germline, CDR1 is MNHEY and CDR2 is SMNVEV (reference sequence). This CDR3 spans 16 amino acids. CDR3 nucleotides: TGTGCCAGCAGTGGCCGGGCTAGCGGGCCTACCTACGAGCAGTACTTC. It codes for CASSGRASGPTYEQYF.

This rearrangement joins TRBV7-9 to TRBJ1-2; D is uncertain. Trimming took off 2 bases at V and 8 bases at J, with 6 bases between the two ends. The CDR3 consists of 11 residues. Germline CDR1 and CDR2: SEHNR and FQNEAQ (reference sequence). The DNA of the CDR3 is TGTGCCAGCAGCTTATATGAGGGCTACACCTTC. Residues: CASSLYEGYTF.

This chain uses TRBV12-5 with TRBJ2-7; 10 bases are shared with TRBD1. Per the germline V gene, CDR1 is LGHNT and CDR2 is FRNRAP. CDR3 size: 16 residues. V trimming: 1 base; J trimming: 7 bases; junction bases outside the gene matches: 10. Written as DNA, the CDR3 is TGTGCTAGTGGTTTGGCCCGGGACAGGGGATCTCGGGAGCAGTACTTC. Amino acids: CASGLARDRGSREQYF.

V usage is TRBV18 and J usage is TRBJ1-2, with 12 positions matching TRBD1. CDR3 length equals 16 residues. The V gene's germline CDR1 is KGHSH and CDR2 LQKENI. Trimming removed 4 bases from V and 6 bases from J; junction bases left unmatched: 9. The CDR3 sequence is CASSRPGQGAGNGYTF. The CDR3 DNA is TGTGCCAGCTCACGACCGGGACAGGGGGCCGGAAATGGCTACACCTTC. The full variable domain, in which reference TRBV18 and TRBJ1-2 provide the parts outside the CDR3, is NAGVMQNPRHLVRRRGQEARLRCSPMKGHSHVYWYRQLPEEGLKFMVYLQKENIIDESGMPKERFSAEFPKEGPSILRIQQVVRGDSAAYFCASSRPGQGAGNGYTFGSGTRLTVV.

This rearrangement joins TRBV9 to TRBJ2-5, with unresolved D. TRBJ2-7 matches the DNA end more closely, so the J call is doubtful. The CDR3 spans 16 residues. Germline loops: CDR1 SGDLS, CDR2 YYNGEE. In nucleotides, the CDR3 is TGTGCCAGCAGCCCCAGAATACGGAGTTACTCCTACGAGCAGTACTTC. As protein: CASSPRIRSYSYEQYF.

The gene calls are TRBV27 and TRBJ2-7; weak D call: TRBD1 (5 bases). Per germline, CDR1 MNHEY and CDR2 SMNVEV (reference sequence). Trimming removed 1 base from V and 2 bases from J, with 15 bases in between. The CDR3 is 16 residues long. CDR3 DNA sequence: TGTGCCAGCAGTTTATTAACAGGTAACACGCCCTACGAGCAGTACTTC. Protein product: CASSLLTGNTPYEQYF.

The CDR3: CASSLGQPGNTIYF. The CDR3 DNA reads TGTGCCAGCAGCTTGGGACAACCTGGAAACACCATATATTTT. The chain recombines TRBV5-8 with TRBJ1-3; D is unresolved. Germline V gives CDR1 SGHTS, CDR2 YDEGEE. The length of the CDR3 is 14 residues. Trimming shortened V by 0 bases and J by 2 bases, and 6 bases separated the two germline ends.

The chain carries TRBV6-6 and TRBJ2-7, with D possibly being TRBD2 (5 bases). Trimming shortened V by 2 bases and J by 3 bases, and 8 bases separated the two germline ends. This CDR3 comprises 13 residues. CDR1 and CDR2 from the germline V gene are MNHNY and SVGAGI (reference sequence). CDR3 amino acids: CASSYGSVYEQYF. The DNA of the CDR3 is TGTGCCAGCAGTTACGGTAGCGTCTACGAGCAGTACTTC.

The chain employs TRBV19 and TRBJ1-5, with D maybe TRBD1 (5 bases). The CDR3 length is 15 residues. Germline CDR1 is LNHDA and CDR2 is SQIVND (reference sequence). Trimming left V 5 bases short and J 4 bases short, with 15 bases between. Written as DNA, the CDR3 is TGTGCCAGTAGTGCCCAGGGAGGGCGAAATCAGCCCCAGCATTTT. This codes for CASSAQGGRNQPQHF.

The V and J genes are TRBV7-9 and TRBJ2-1, with TRBD2 identical over 12 bases. V gave up 4 bases and J gave up 2 bases; unmatched junction bases: 6. The CDR3 has 17 residues. CDR1 and CDR2 (germline): SEHNR, FQNEAQ (reference sequence). The CDR3 protein is CASSSILAGGPYNEQFF. The CDR3 DNA reads TGTGCCAGCAGCTCAATACTAGCGGGAGGCCCCTACAATGAGCAGTTCTTC. Together with reference TRBV7-9 and TRBJ2-1, the CDR3 gives the full variable domain: DTGVSQNPRHKITKRGQNVTFRCDPISEHNRLYWYRQTLGQGPEFLTYFQNEAQLEKSRLLSDRFSAERPKGSFSTLEIQRTEQGDSAMYLCASSSILAGGPYNEQFFGPGTRLTVL.

The rearrangement uses TRBV6-5 and TRBJ1-2; 7 bases map to TRBD1. V lost 6 bases, J lost 6 bases, and 7 bases stayed unmatched. The CDR3 consists of 13 residues. Germline V gives CDR1 MNHEY, CDR2 SVGAGI. The CDR3 sequence is CASSRTGAHGYTF. CDR3 nucleotides: TGTGCCAGCAGCCGCACAGGGGCTCATGGCTACACCTTC.

This sequence joins TRBV14 and TRBJ2-2, with TRBD2 matching 9 bases. V lost 4 bases and J lost 5; bases outside the gene matches: 5. The CDR3 has 15 residues. The germline V gene has CDR1 SGHDN and CDR2 FVKESK. The CDR3 sequence: CASSPVAGATGELFF. The CDR3 region has the DNA TGTGCCAGCAGCCCGGTAGCGGGGGCTACCGGGGAGCTGTTTTTT.

V is TRBV18 and J is TRBJ1-5, with D unresolved. The CDR3 is made up of 14 amino acids. Germline V gives CDR1 KGHSH, CDR2 LQKENI. V was clipped by 0 bases and J by 9 bases, with 12 bases between them. The CDR3 spells CASSPPGGLGPQHF. Here the CDR3 DNA reads TGTGCCAGCTCACCACCTGGCGGACTTGGGCCCCAGCATTTT. The whole variable domain, filled in from reference TRBV18 and TRBJ1-5, reads NAGVMQNPRHLVRRRGQEARLRCSPMKGHSHVYWYRQLPEEGLKFMVYLQKENIIDESGMPKERFSAEFPKEGPSILRIQQVVRGDSAAYFCASSPPGGLGPQHFGDGTRLSIL.

The chain carries TRBV7-6 and TRBJ2-5, with 12 bases lining up with TRBD2. With V trimmed by 1 base and J by 4 bases, 4 bases remained unmatched. The CDR3 is 16 residues long. Germline values: CDR1 SGHVS, CDR2 FNYEAQ. In nucleotides, the CDR3 is TGTGCCAGCAGCTTAGAGACTAGCGGGAGCTTAGAGACCCAGTACTTC. This codes for CASSLETSGSLETQYF.

This chain links TRBV18 with TRBJ2-7; 7 bases line up with TRBD1. With V trimmed by 3 bases and J by 3 bases, 14 bases remained unmatched. CDR1 is KGHSH, CDR2 LQKENI, per germline. CDR3 length: 17 amino acids. CDR3 in amino acids: CASSPGSRGQTNYEQYF. The CDR3 DNA is TGTGCCAGCTCACCGGGCTCTAGGGGGCAGACCAACTACGAGCAGTACTTC.

The genes are TRBV27 and TRBJ2-7; maybe TRBD2 (5 bases). Trimming took off 4 bases at V and 0 bases at J, with 25 bases between the two ends. Germline V gene sequence: CDR1 MNHEY, CDR2 SMNVEV (reference sequence). There are 19 residues in the CDR3. CDR3 bases: TGTGCCAGCAGTTCCTTACTGGGAGCGCGAGCTTCCACCTCCTACGAGCAGTACTTC. Translation: CASSSLLGARASTSYEQYF.

The chain has TRBV6-1 and TRBJ2-1; TRBD2 might be the D (5 bases). Trimming removed 1 base from V and 8 bases from J, with 9 bases in between. Germline V gene lookup returns CDR1 MNHNS and CDR2 SASEGT. The CDR3 loop spans 13 amino acids. The CDR3 DNA reads TGTGCCAGCAGTGAAGAGAGGGCAGATGAGCAGTTCTTC. Its protein product is CASSEERADEQFF.

J is TRBJ2-1 and V is TRBV11-2, with 11 bases lining up with TRBD2. CDR3 length: 17 amino acids. With 0 bases clipped from V and 1 base from J, the junction kept 2 bases outside the gene matches. The germline gives CDR1 SGHAT, CDR2 FQNNGV. The CDR3 spells CASSLEPSGGSYNEQFF. The DNA of the CDR3 is TGTGCCAGCAGCTTAGAACCTAGCGGGGGGTCCTACAATGAGCAGTTCTTC.

This clone was seen once. This chain joins TRBV4-1 and TRBJ2-5; TRBD1 matches at 9 bases. V trimming: 1 base; J trimming: 3 bases; junction bases outside the gene matches: 3. The CDR3 has 15 amino acids. Germline V lookup: CDR1 MGHRA, CDR2 YSYEKL. Here the CDR3 reads CASSQVGQGKETQYF. The CDR3 bases are TGCGCCAGCAGCCAAGTGGGACAGGGAAAAGAGACCCAGTACTTC.

The chain has TRBV28 and TRBJ2-3; 9 nucleotides match TRBD2. The V and J ends lost 3 bases and 3 bases, in that order; junction bases with no gene match: 10. The germline V gene has CDR1 MDHEN and CDR2 SYDVKM. This CDR3 comprises 17 residues. CDR3 DNA: TGTGCCAGCAGTTTGGGTTTAGGCGGGAGGGCGACAGATACGCAGTATTTT. Translating gives CASSLGLGGRATDTQYF.

The chain has TRBV15 and TRBJ2-1, with TRBD2 matching 12 bases. J gave up 9 bases and V 6 bases, and 9 bases lay outside the gene matches. CDR3 length: 15 amino acids. The germline V gene encodes CDR1 LNHNV and CDR2 YYDKDF (reference sequence). For the CDR3, the DNA is TGTGCCACCAGGACCTCGGGACTAGCGGGTGGTGAGCAGTTCTTC. It is translated as CATRTSGLAGGEQFF. The entire variable domain, with the rest obtained from reference TRBV15 and TRBJ2-1, is as follows: DAMVIQNPRYQVTQFGKPVTLSCSQTLNHNVMYWYQQKSSQAPKLLFHYYDKDFNNEADTPDNFQSRRPNTSFCFLDIRSPGLGDTAMYLCATRTSGLAGGEQFFGPGTRLTVL.

The V call is TRBV4-2, the J call TRBJ2-2; TRBD2 is a possible D gene (6 bases). The CDR3 consists of 17 residues. The V and J ends lost 1 base and 10 bases respectively, with 22 bases between them. The V gene's germline CDR1 is LGHNA and CDR2 YNFKEQ. The CDR3 protein is CASSQGRDFSSTAELFF. The CDR3, as DNA: TGTGCCAGCAGCCAAGGTCGGGACTTCTCATCTACTGCGGAGCTGTTTTTT.

The V call is TRBV4-2, the J call TRBJ1-5, with 9 bases aligning to TRBD1. The CDR3 is 15 residues long. Germline CDR1 is LGHNA and CDR2 is YNFKEQ. V was clipped by 1 base and J by 7 bases; unmatched bases: 5. The CDR3 DNA reads TGTGCCAGCAGCCAAGCGGGACAGGGCGAACAGCCCCAGCATTTT. Its translation is CASSQAGQGEQPQHF.